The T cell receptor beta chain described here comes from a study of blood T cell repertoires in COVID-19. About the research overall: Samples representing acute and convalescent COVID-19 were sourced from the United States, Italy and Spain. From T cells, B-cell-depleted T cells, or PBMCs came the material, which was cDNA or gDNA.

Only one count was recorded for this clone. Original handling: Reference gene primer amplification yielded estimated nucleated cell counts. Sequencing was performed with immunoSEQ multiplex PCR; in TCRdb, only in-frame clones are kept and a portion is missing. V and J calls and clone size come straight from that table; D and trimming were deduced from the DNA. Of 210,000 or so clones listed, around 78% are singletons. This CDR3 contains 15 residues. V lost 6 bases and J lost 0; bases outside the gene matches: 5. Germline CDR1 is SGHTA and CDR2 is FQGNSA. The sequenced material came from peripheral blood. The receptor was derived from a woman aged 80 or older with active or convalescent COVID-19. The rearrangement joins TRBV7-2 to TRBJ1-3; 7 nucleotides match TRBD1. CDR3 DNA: TGTGCCAGCAGGACTTACAGGGGCTCTGGAAACACCATATATTTT. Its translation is CASRTYRGSGNTIYF.